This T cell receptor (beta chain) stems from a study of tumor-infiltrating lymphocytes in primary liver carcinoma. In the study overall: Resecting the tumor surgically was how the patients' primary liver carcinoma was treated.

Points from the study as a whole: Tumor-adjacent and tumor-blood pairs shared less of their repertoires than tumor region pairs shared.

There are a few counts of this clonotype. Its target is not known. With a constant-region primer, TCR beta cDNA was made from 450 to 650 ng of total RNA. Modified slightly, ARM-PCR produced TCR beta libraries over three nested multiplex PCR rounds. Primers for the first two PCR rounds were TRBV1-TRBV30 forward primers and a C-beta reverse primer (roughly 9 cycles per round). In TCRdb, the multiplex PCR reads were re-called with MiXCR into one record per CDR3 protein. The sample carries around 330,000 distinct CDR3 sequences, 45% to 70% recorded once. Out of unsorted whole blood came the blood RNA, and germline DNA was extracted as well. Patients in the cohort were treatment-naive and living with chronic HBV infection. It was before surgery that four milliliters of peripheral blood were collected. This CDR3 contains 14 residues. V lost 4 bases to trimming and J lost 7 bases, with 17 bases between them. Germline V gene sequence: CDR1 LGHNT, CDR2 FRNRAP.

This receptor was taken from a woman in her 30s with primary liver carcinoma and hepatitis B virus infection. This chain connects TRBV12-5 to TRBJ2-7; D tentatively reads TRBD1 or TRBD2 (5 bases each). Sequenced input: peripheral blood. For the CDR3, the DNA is TGTGCTAGTGGTTCTACCCGGGACCCCTGGGAGCAGTACTTC. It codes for CASGSTRDPWEQYF.